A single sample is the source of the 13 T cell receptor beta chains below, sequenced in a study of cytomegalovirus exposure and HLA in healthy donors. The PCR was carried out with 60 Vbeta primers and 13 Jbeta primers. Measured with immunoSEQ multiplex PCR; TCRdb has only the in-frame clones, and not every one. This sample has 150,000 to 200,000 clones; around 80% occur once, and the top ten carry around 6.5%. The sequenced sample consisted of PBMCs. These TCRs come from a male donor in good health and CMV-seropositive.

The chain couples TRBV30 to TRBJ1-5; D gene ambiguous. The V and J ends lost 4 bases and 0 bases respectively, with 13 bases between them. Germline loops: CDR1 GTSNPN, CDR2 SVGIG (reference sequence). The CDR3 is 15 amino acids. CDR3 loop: CAWKPNSFSNQPQHF. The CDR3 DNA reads TGTGCCTGGAAACCGAACAGTTTTAGCAATCAGCCCCAGCATTTT.

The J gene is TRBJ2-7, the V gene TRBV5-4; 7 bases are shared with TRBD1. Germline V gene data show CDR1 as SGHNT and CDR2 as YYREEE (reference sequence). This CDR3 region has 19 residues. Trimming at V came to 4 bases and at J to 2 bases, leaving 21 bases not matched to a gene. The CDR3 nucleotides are TGTGCCAGCAGCCCGACGCAGAAACAGGGGCCCAGAGCCCCCTACGAGCAGTACTTC. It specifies CASSPTQKQGPRAPYEQYF.

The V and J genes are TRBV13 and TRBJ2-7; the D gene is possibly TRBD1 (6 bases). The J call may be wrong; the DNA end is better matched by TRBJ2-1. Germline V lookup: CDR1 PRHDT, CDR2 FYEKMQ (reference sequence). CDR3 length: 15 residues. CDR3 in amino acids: CASSFGGHKGNEQFF. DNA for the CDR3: TGTGCCAGCAGCTTTGGGGGACACAAGGGAAATGAGCAGTTCTTC.

Here the CDR3 reads CASSEDSSYNSPLHF. CDR3 nucleotides: TGCGCCAGCAGCGAGGACAGCTCCTATAATTCACCCCTCCACTTT. The chain combines TRBV5-1 with TRBJ1-6; D is possibly TRBD1 (6 bases). This CDR3 contains 15 residues. CDR1 SGHRS and CDR2 YFSETQ come from the germline V gene. Trimming took off 4 bases at V and 0 bases at J, with 8 bases between the two ends. The full variable domain, rest sourced from reference TRBV5-1 and TRBJ1-6, is KAGVTQTPRYLIKTRGQQVTLSCSPISGHRSVSWYQQTPGQGLQFLFEYFSETQRNKGNFPGRFSGRQFSNSRSEMNVSTLELGDSALYLCASSEDSSYNSPLHFGNGTRLTVT.

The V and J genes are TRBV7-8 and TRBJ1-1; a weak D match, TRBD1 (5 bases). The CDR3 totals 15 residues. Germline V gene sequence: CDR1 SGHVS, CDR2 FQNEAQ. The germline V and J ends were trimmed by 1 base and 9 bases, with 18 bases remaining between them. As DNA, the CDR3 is TGTGCCAGCAGCTTAGATGTCGGGCAGGGAGGACAAGCTTTCTTT. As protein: CASSLDVGQGGQAFF.

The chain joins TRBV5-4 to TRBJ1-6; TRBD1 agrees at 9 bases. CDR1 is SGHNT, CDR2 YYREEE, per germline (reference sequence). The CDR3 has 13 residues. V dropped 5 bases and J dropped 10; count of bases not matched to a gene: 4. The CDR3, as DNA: TGTGCCAGCAGGCCAGACAGGGGGTCACCCCTCCACTTT. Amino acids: CASRPDRGSPLHF.

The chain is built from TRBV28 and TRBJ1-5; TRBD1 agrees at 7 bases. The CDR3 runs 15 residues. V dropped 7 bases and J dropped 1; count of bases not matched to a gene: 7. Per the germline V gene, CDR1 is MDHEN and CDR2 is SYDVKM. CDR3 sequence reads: CASTFPGGSNQPQHF. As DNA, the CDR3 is TGTGCCAGCACCTTCCCAGGGGGAAGCAATCAGCCCCAGCATTTT. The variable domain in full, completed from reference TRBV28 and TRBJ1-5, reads DVKVTQSSRYLVKRTGEKVFLECVQDMDHENMFWYRQDPGLGLRLIYFSYDVKMKEKGDIPEGYSVSREKKERFSLILESASTNQTSMYLCASTFPGGSNQPQHFGDGTRLSIL.

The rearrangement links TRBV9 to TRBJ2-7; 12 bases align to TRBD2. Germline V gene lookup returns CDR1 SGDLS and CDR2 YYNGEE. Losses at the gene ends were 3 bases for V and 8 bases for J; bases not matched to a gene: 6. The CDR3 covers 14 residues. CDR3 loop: CASSGASGRAQQYF. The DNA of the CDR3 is TGTGCCAGCAGCGGGGCTAGCGGGAGGGCCCAGCAGTACTTC.

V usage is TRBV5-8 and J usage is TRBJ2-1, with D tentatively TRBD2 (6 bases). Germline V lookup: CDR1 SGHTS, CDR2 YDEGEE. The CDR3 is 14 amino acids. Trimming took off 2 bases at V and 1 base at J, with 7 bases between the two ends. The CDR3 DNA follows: TGTGCCAGCAGCTTTCTAGCGTCCTACAATGAGCAGTTCTTC. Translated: CASSFLASYNEQFF.

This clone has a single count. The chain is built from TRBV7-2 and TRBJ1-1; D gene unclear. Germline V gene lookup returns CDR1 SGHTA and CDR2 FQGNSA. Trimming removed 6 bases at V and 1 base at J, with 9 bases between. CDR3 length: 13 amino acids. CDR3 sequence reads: CASRPVGNTEAFF. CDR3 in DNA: TGTGCCAGCAGACCTGTCGGGAACACTGAAGCTTTCTTT.

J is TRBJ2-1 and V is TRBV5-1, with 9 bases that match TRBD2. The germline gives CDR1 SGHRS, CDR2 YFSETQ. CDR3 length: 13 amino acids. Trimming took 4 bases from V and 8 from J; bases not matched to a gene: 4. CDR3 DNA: TGCGCCAGCAGCCCGGGACTAGCCCATGAGCAGTTCTTC. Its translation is CASSPGLAHEQFF.

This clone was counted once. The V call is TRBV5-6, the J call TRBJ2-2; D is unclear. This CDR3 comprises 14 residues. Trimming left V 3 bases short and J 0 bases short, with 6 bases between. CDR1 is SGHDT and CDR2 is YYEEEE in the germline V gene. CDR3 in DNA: TGTGCCAGCAGCTCTATAACGAACACCGGGGAGCTGTTTTTT. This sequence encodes CASSSITNTGELFF.

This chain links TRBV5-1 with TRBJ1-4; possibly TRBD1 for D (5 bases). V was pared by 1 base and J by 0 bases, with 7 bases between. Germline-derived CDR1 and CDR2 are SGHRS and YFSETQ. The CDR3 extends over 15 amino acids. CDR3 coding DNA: TGCGCCAGCAGCTTGAGGGGCCCAACTAATGAAAAACTGTTTTTT. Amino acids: CASSLRGPTNEKLFF.